This TCR beta chain was recovered during a study of blood T cell repertoires in COVID-19. Study-wide context: The United States, Italy and Spain were the sources of the acute and convalescent COVID-19 samples. T cells, B-cell-depleted T cells, or PBMCs supplied cDNA or gDNA.

The Seattle site enrolled patients during active infection and followed them longitudinally. The CDR3 is made up of 13 amino acids. The V and J ends lost 4 bases and 3 bases, in that order; junction bases with no gene match: 2. Germline values: CDR1 SQVTM, CDR2 ANQGSEA. As processed by the authors: Reference gene primer amplification gave estimated nucleated cell counts. Clones were sequenced by immunoSEQ multiplex PCR, and TCRdb holds only the in-frame ones, with some missing. V and J calls and clone size are copied from that table; D and trimming were computed from the DNA. The repertoire holds fewer than 250,000 clones, with about 87% as singletons.

V gene TRBV29-1 combines with J gene TRBJ2-3; TRBD2 agrees at 9 bases. The sequencing sample was made of peripheral blood. The clonotype comes from a man aged 25-40 years with COVID-19, enrolled during active disease. The CDR3 DNA reads TGCAGCGTTGCGAGCGGGGGGACAGATACGCAGTATTTT. Protein: CSVASGGTDTQYF.